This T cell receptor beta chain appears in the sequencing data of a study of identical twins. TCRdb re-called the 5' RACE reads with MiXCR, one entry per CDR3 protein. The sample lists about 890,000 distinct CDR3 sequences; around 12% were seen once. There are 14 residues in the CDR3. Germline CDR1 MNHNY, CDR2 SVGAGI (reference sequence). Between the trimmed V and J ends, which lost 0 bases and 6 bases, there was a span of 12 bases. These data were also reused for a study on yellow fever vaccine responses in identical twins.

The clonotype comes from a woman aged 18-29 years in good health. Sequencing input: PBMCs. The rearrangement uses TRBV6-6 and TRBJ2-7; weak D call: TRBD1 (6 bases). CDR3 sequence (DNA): TGTGCCAGCAGTTACTCGATGGCAGGGGCCGAGCAGTACGTC. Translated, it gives CASSYSMAGAEQYV.